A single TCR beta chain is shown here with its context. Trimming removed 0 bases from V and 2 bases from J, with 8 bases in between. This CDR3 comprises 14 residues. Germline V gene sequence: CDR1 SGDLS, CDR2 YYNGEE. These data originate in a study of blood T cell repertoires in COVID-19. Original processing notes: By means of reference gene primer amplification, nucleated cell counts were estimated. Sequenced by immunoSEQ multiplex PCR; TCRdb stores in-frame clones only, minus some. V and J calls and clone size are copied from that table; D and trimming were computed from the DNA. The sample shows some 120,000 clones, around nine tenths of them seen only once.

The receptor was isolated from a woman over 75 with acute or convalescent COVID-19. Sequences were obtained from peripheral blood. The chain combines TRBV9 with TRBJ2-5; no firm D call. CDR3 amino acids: CASSVGQAQETQYF. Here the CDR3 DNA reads TGTGCCAGCAGCGTAGGGCAGGCACAAGAGACCCAGTACTTC.